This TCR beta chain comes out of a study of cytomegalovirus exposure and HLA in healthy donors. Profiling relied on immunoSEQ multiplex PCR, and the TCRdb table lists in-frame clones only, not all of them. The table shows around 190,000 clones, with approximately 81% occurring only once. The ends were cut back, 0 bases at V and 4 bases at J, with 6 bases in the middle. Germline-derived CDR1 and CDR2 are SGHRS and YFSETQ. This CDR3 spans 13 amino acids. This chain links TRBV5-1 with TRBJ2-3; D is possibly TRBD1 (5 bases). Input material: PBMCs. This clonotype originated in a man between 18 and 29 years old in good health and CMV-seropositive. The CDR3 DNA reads TGCGCCAGCAGCTTGGAAGGGGCAGATACGCAGTATTTT. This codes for CASSLEGADTQYF.